This T cell receptor (beta chain) was sequenced for a study of T cell repertoires in cytomegalovirus infection. The wider study: HLA-B-restricted CMV epitopes that are well studied, plus recently identified HLA-C-restricted ones, were used by the study. Through public TCR beta signatures, both CMV infection and matching HLA type were indicated. General study points: Ex vivo, HLA-C-restricted CMV-specific TCR beta clonotypes prevailed over the rest of the response. Identification of carriers of CMV plus the relevant HLA was performed using cumulative public TCR beta family frequency.

A word on this clonotype: The antigen remains unidentified.

TCRdb analysed the reads with MiXCR anew, one entry per CDR3 protein. Of around 900,000 distinct CDR3 sequences in the sample, around 31% were seen once. The CDR3 is 13 residues long. The germline gives CDR1 MNHEY, CDR2 SMNVEV (reference sequence). Trimming removed 5 bases at V and 9 bases at J, with 14 bases between. The sample was cultured CD8+ T cells from PBMCs, taken from culture after CMV antigen stimulation. The sequence came from a human donor in good health (CMV status not recorded). Some clones in this sample may be carry-over from other donors' samples. This chain uses TRBV27 with TRBJ1-3; D is possibly TRBD1 (5 bases). CDR3 nucleotides: TGTGCCAGCAGTCCGCTGGGGCGTAGCACCATATATTTT. Encoded protein: CASSPLGRSTIYF.